What follows is one TCR beta chain and its context. As yet, its antigen is unknown. This sample was taken from a study of blood T cells in healthy people across ages. Findings and caveats of the study: Possibly confounding the expanded clonotype changes was the fact that donor CMV status was unknown.

Then a second PCR, running about 6 to 12 cycles, was carried out with a sample-barcoded 5' primer and a J-beta primer mix. TCRdb analysed the 5' RACE reads with MiXCR anew, one entry per CDR3 protein. In the table there are approximately 2,000,000 distinct CDR3 sequences, around 42% of which are singletons. The specimen was blood. This TCR came from a human donor in good health.

This CDR3 reads CSARTLNEQFF. In nucleotides, the CDR3 is TGCAGTGCTAGAACTTTGAATGAGCAGTTCTTC. V and J are TRBV20-1 and TRBJ2-1; no firm D call. Germline values: CDR1 DFQATT, CDR2 SNEGSKA (reference sequence). Trimming pared 2 bases from V and 7 bases from J, leaving 6 bases between. The CDR3 sequence is 11 residues long.